This TCR beta chain was captured in a study of shared clonotypes between healthy human individuals. Notes on the study in general: Rarefaction curves obtained for sorted subsets showed sequencing incomplete despite large depth.

The CDR3 extends over 12 amino acids. Germline V gene data show CDR1 as SGDLS and CDR2 as YYNGEE. Unmatched junction bases numbered 6, after V lost 8 bases and J lost 6 bases. The assay was immunoSEQ multiplex PCR, and TCRdb's table has in-frame clones only and misses some. This table has millions of clones, more than 90% appearing once. A remark on this clone: Its antigen remains unknown. At the DNA level, this CDR3 is encoded by other sequences in the same sample as well.

The clonotype comes from a man between 18 and 35 years old in good health. What was sequenced was naive CD4+ T cells sorted from blood. Specified subset: CD45RA+ positively selected. The genes are TRBV9 and TRBJ2-7; 9 nucleotides match TRBD2. The CDR3 DNA follows: TGTGCCAGTTCCTCGCGGGGGGGCGAGCAGTACTTC. Encoded protein: CASSSRGGEQYF.